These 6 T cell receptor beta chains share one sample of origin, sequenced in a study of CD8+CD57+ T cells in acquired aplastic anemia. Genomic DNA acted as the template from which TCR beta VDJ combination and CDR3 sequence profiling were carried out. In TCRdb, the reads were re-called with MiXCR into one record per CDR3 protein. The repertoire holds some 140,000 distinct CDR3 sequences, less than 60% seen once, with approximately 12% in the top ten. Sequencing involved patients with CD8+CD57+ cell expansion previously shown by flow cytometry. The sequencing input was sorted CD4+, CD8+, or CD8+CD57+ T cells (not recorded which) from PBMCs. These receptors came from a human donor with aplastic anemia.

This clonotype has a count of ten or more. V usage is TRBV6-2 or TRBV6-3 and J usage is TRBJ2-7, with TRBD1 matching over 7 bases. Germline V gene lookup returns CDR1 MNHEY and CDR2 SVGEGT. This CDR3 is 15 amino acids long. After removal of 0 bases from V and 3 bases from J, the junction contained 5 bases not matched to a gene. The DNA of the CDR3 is TGTGCCAGCAGTTACTCGACAGGGAGTAGCTACGAGCAGTACTTC. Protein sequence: CASSYSTGSSYEQYF.

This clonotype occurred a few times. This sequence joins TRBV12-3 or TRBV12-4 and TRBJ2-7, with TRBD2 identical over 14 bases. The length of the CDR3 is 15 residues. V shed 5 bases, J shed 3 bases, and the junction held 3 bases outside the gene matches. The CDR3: CASSPGTSGSYEQYF. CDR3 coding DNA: TGTGCCAGCAGTCCCGGGACTAGCGGGAGCTACGAGCAGTACTTC.

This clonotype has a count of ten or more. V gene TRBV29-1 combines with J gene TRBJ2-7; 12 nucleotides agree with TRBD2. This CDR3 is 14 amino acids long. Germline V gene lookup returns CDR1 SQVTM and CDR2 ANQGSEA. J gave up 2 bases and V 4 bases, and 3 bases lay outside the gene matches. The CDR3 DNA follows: TGCAGCGTTGCAGGACTAGCGGGGACCTACGAGCAGTACTTC. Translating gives CSVAGLAGTYEQYF.

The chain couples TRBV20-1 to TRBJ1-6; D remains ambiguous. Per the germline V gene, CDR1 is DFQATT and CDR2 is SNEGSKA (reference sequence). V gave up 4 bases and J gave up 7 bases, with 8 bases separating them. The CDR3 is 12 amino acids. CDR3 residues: CSATSRNSPLHF. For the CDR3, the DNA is TGCAGTGCTACCAGCAGGAATTCACCCCTCCACTTT.

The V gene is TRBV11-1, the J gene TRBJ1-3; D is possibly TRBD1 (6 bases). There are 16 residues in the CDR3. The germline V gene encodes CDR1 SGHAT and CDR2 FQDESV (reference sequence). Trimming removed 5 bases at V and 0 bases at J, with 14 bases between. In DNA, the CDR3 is TGTGCCAGCAGCGGCGACAGGACCTTCTCTGGAAACACCATATATTTT. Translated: CASSGDRTFSGNTIYF.

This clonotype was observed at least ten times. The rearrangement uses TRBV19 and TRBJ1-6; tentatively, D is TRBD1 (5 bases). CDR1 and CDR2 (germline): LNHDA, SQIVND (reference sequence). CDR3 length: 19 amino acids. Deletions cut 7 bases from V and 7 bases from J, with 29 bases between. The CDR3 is CASNDGVGLVRGGNSPLHF. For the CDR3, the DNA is TGTGCCAGTAACGATGGGGTCGGGCTAGTGAGGGGAGGAAATTCACCCCTCCACTTT.